This T cell receptor beta chain emerged from a study of technical replicates of blood from a handful of donors. Germline lookup yields CDR1 MNHNS and CDR2 SASEGT. Trimming shortened V by 8 bases and J by 8 bases, and 21 bases separated the two germline ends. This CDR3 is 14 amino acids long. Assay used: immunoSEQ multiplex PCR; TCRdb lists only in-frame clones, some missing. In the table there are tens of thousands of clones, roughly nine tenths of which are singletons. This clonotype was sampled from a human donor in good health. Some clones in this sample may be carry-over from other donors' samples. V is TRBV6-1 and J is TRBJ1-2, with D possibly TRBD1 on 5 matching bases. Input material: T cells isolated from PBMCs. CDR3 in amino acids: CASFLDRDLGGYTF. DNA of the CDR3: TGTGCCAGCTTCCTTGACAGAGACCTGGGGGGCTACACCTTC.